In this sample, the clone carrying this T cell receptor beta chain turned up many times. Regions amplified from RNA transcripts were the TCR beta CDR3 regions. HTBI primers drove first-round RT-PCR of the TCR CDR3. Via MiXCR, TCRdb re-called the multiplex PCR reads, giving one row per CDR3 protein. The table includes approximately 200,000 distinct CDR3 sequences, about 18% detected once. The sample belongs to a study of T cells in Graves' hyperthyroidism and ophthalmopathy. This CDR3 region has 13 residues. Germline CDR1 and CDR2: SGHTA and FQGTGA. Trimming pared 2 bases from V and 1 base from J, leaving 5 bases between.

The sequenced sample was blood. The sequence was collected from a man between 35 and 55 years old with Graves' hyperthyroidism. This sequence joins TRBV7-3 and TRBJ1-1; D is undetermined. The DNA for the CDR3 is TGTGCCAGCAGCTTACAGGAGAACACTGAAGCTTTCTTT. This codes for CASSLQENTEAFF.